One sample yielded the 7 T cell receptor beta chains listed below, sequenced in a study of T-cell reconstitution after alpha-beta-depleted transplantation in children. Unique molecular identifiers were used to barcode this TCRbeta library. TCRdb reanalysed the PCR reads using MiXCR and keeps one entry per CDR3 protein. The sample shows fewer than 500,000 distinct CDR3 sequences, roughly two fifths of them seen only once. The starting material was PBMCs, obtained before TCRalphabeta/CD19-depleted stem cell transplant. Receptor source: a girl between 2 and 10 years old with aplastic anemia, due to receive a stem cell transplant.

The CDR3 DNA sequence: TGTGCCAGCAGTTACTTCGACAGGTGGTACGGAAACATTCAGTACTTC. Amino acids: CASSYFDRWYGNIQYF. The gene calls are TRBV6-5 and TRBJ2-4, with TRBD1 as a possible D gene (6 bases). Trimming stripped 1 base from V and 6 bases from J, with 16 bases between. Per the germline V gene, CDR1 is MNHEY and CDR2 is SVGAGI. This CDR3 region has 16 residues.

The rearrangement joins TRBV9 to TRBJ2-2; D remains unclear. The V and J ends lost 0 bases and 6 bases respectively, with 6 bases between them. The CDR3 has 13 residues. The germline gives CDR1 SGDLS, CDR2 YYNGEE. The CDR3 DNA reads as TGTGCCAGCAGCGTAGGTAGTTCCGGGGAGCTGTTTTTT. Translating gives CASSVGSSGELFF. Filled out from reference TRBV9 and TRBJ2-2, the complete variable domain reads DSGVTQTPKHLITATGQRVTLRCSPRSGDLSVYWYQQSLDQGLQFLIQYYNGEERAKGNILERFSAQQFPDLHSELNLSSLELGDSALYFCASSVGSSGELFFGEGSRLTVL.

The chain is built from TRBV20-1 and TRBJ2-7; 7 bases line up with TRBD1. The germline gives CDR1 DFQATT, CDR2 SNEGSKA (reference sequence). V was clipped by 0 bases and J by 1 base; unmatched bases: 6. The CDR3 is made up of 15 amino acids. This chain's CDR3 is CSARETGPPSYEQYF. The DNA of the CDR3 is TGCAGTGCTAGAGAGACAGGGCCTCCTTCCTACGAGCAGTACTTC.

This clonotype was seen at least ten times. This chain connects TRBV28 to TRBJ1-1, with unresolved D. V shed 0 bases and J shed 5 bases, with 7 bases lying between them. Germline CDR1 is MDHEN and CDR2 is SYDVKM. This CDR3 has 13 residues. CDR3 protein: CASSLWAGTEAFF. DNA for the CDR3: TGTGCCAGCAGTTTATGGGCCGGGACTGAAGCTTTCTTT.

CDR3 coding DNA: TGCGCCAGCAGCCTAGACAGGGTCCGCTACGAGCAGTACTTC. This codes for CASSLDRVRYEQYF. The chain combines TRBV5-1 with TRBJ2-7, with 7 bases that match TRBD1. CDR3 length: 14 amino acids. Germline V gives CDR1 SGHRS, CDR2 YFSETQ. V trimming: 4 bases; J trimming: 3 bases; junction bases outside the gene matches: 7.

This clonotype appeared many times. The chain's CDR3 is CSASPGLAGETDTQYF. CDR3 nucleotides: TGCAGTGCATCGCCGGGACTAGCGGGAGAAACAGATACGCAGTATTTT. The chain is built from TRBV20-1 and TRBJ2-3; 14 positions agree with TRBD2. The CDR3 is made up of 16 amino acids. With V trimmed by 6 bases and J by 3 bases, 8 bases remained unmatched. Germline V CDR1 and CDR2: DFQATT, SNEGSKA (reference sequence).

This clonotype has at least ten counts. The V gene is TRBV29-1, the J gene TRBJ2-5, with 7 nucleotides matching TRBD2. Unmatched junction bases numbered 7, after V lost 5 bases and J lost 1 base. CDR3 length: 14 amino acids. Germline lookup yields CDR1 SQVTM and CDR2 ANQGSEA. Here the CDR3 DNA reads TGCAGCGTTCCCTCGCGGGGGTTCCAAGAGACCCAGTACTTC. It is translated as CSVPSRGFQETQYF.